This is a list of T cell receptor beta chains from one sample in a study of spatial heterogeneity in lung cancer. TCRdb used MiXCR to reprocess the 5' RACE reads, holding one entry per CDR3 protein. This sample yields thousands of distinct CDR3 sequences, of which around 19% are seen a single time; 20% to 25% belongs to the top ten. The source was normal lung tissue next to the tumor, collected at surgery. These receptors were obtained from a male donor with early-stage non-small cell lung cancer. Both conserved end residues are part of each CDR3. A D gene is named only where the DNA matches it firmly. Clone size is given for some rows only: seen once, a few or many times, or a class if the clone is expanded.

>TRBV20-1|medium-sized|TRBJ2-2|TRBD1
CSAQLTGRTGELFF
TGCAGTGCCCAGTTGACAGGGCGAACCGGGGAGCTGTTTTTT
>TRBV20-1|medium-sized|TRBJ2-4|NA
CSASAGAKNIQYF
TGCAGTGCTAGCGCCGGGGCCAAAAACATTCAGTACTTC
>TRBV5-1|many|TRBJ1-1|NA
CASSLGWNTEAFF
TGCGCCAGCAGCTTGGGATGGAACACTGAAGCTTTCTTT
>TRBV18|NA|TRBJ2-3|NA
CASSPPGQNTQYF
TGTGCCAGCTCACCTCCGGGGCAGAATACGCAGTATTTT
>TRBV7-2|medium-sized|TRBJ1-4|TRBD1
CASSPGTGFTKLFF
TGTGCCAGCAGCCCCGGGACAGGTTTTACGAAACTGTTTTTT
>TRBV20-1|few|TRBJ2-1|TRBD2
CSAQGLDLSSYNEQFF
TGCAGTGCTCAAGGACTAGACCTTTCTTCCTACAATGAGCAGTTCTTC
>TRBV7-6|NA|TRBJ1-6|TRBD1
CASSLSTGAGDSPLHF
TGTGCCAGCAGCTTATCAACAGGGGCCGGAGATTCACCCCTCCACTTT
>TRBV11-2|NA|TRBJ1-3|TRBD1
CASSQTGAGGNTIYF
TGTGCCAGCAGCCAAACAGGGGCGGGAGGAAACACCATATATTTT
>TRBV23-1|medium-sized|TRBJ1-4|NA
CASSLLNEKLFF
TGCGCCAGCAGTTTGCTTAATGAAAAACTGTTTTTT
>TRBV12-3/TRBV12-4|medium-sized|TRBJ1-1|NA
CASSPRVNTEAFF
TGTGCCAGCAGTCCCAGGGTGAACACTGAAGCTTTCTTT
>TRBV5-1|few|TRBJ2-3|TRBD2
CASSLVRGDTDTQYF
TGCGCCAGCAGCTTGGTACGGGGGGACACAGATACGCAGTATTTT
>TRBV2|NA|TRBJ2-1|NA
CASSETFVREQFF
TGTGCCAGCAGTGAAACTTTCGTCCGTGAGCAGTTCTTC
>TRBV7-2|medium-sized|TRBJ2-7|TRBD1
CASSPRTGRHYEQYF
TGTGCCAGCAGCCCGAGGACAGGGAGGCACTACGAGCAGTACTTC
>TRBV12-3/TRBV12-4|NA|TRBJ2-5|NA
CASSFTETQYF
TGTGCCAGCAGTTTTACGGAGACCCAGTACTTC
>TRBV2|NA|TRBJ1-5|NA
CASSELQGGFQPQHF
TGTGCCAGCAGTGAATTGCAGGGTGGCTTTCAGCCCCAGCATTTT
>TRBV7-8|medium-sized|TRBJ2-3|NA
CASSWGRPTDTQYF
TGTGCCAGCAGCTGGGGGCGGCCCACAGATACGCAGTATTTT
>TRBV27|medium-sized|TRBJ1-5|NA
CASNPGRQPQHF
TGTGCCAGCAACCCGGGTCGTCAGCCCCAGCATTTT
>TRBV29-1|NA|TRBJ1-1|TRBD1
CSVERQGNTEAFF
TGCAGCGTTGAGAGACAGGGGAACACTGAAGCTTTCTTT
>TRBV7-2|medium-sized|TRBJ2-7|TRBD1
CASSLEKGQGGWEQYF
TGTGCCAGCAGCCTCGAAAAGGGACAGGGGGGTTGGGAGCAGTACTTC
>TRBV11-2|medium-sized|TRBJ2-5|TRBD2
CASSLDGGSGRSPQYF
TGTGCCAGCAGCTTAGATGGGGGTAGCGGGAGATCACCCCAGTACTTC
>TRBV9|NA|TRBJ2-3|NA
CASKARPGVQGSTDTQYF
TGTGCCAGCAAAGCTCGCCCGGGAGTACAGGGGAGCACAGATACGCAGTATTTT
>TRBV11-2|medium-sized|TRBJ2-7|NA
CASSLAAASYEQYF
TGTGCCAGCAGCTTAGCGGCAGCCTCCTACGAGCAGTACTTC
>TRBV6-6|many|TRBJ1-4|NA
CASSYWGANEKLFF
TGTGCCAGCAGTTACTGGGGGGCTAATGAAAAACTGTTTTTT
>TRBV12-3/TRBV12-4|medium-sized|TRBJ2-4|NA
CASSLGGSREAKNIQYF
TGTGCCAGCAGTTTAGGTGGCTCGAGGGAAGCCAAAAACATTCAGTACTTC
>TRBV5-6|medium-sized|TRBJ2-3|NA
CASSLGLRTDTQYF
TGTGCCAGCAGCTTGGGGCTTCGCACAGATACGCAGTATTTT
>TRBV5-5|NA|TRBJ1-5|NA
CASSFGGSNQPQHF
TGTGCCAGCAGCTTCGGGGGTAGCAATCAGCCCCAGCATTTT
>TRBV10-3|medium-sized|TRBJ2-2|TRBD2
CAISEFGLAGTNTGELFF
TGTGCCATCAGTGAGTTCGGACTAGCGGGAACCAACACCGGGGAGCTGTTTTTT
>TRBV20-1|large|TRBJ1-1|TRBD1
CSARATGAATEAFF
TGCAGTGCTAGAGCAACAGGGGCCGCCACTGAAGCTTTCTTT
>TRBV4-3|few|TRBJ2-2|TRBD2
CASSHTSGDTGELFF
TGCGCCAGCAGCCACACTAGCGGCGACACCGGGGAGCTGTTTTTT
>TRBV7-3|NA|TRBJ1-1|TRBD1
CASSSDRGFEAFF
TGTGCCAGCAGCTCCGACAGGGGATTTGAAGCTTTCTTT
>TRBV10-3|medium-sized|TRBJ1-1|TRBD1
CAISTDRGRTEAFF
TGTGCCATCAGTACTGACAGGGGAAGGACTGAAGCTTTCTTT
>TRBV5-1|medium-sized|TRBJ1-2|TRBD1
CASSLVETGGQGYTF
TGCGCCAGCAGCTTGGTTGAGACAGGGGGCCAGGGCTACACCTTC
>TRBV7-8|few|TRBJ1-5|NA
CASSFGFGGGQPQHF
TGTGCCAGCAGCTTTGGTTTCGGGGGCGGTCAGCCCCAGCATTTT
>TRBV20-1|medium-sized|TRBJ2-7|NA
CSARTFGGSDSYEQYF
TGCAGTGCTAGAACGTTTGGGGGTAGCGATTCCTACGAGCAGTACTTC
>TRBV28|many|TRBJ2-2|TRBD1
CASSSPGTGATGELFF
TGTGCCAGCAGTTCTCCCGGGACAGGGGCCACCGGGGAGCTGTTTTTT
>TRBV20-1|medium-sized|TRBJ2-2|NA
CSARGTVNTGELFF
TGCAGTGCTAGAGGGACAGTGAACACCGGGGAGCTGTTTTTT
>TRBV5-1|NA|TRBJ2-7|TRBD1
CASSLEDRARLGSYEQYF
TGCGCCAGCAGCTTGGAGGACAGGGCCCGCTTGGGGTCCTACGAGCAGTACTTC
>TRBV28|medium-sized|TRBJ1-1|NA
CASSLVQGSGSGAFF
TGTGCCAGCAGCCTCGTACAGGGAAGTGGTAGCGGAGCTTTCTTT
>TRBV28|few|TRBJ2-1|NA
CASSFEYNEQFF
TGTGCCAGCAGTTTCGAATACAATGAGCAGTTCTTC
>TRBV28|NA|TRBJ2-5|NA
CASSRRPSQETQYF
TGTGCCAGCAGCCGCCGACCGAGCCAAGAGACCCAGTACTTC
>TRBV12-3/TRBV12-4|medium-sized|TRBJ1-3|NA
CASSDLESGNTIYF
TGTGCCAGCAGTGACCTAGAGAGTGGAAACACCATATATTTT
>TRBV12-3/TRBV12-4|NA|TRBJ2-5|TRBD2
CASRLRTSAETQYF
TGTGCCAGCAGGCTTAGGACTAGCGCAGAGACCCAGTACTTC
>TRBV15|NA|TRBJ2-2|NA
CATARGGNTGELFF
TGTGCCACCGCCCGTGGGGGGAACACCGGGGAGCTGTTTTTT
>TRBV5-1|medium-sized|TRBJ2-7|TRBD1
CASSWTGTYEQYF
TGCGCCAGCAGCTGGACAGGGACCTACGAGCAGTACTTC
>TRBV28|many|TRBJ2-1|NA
CASSFLASYNEQFF
TGTGCCAGCAGTTTCCTAGCGAGCTACAATGAGCAGTTCTTC
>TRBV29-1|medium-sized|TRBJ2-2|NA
CSVVGPLPGELFF
TGCAGCGTTGTTGGCCCCCTCCCCGGGGAGCTGTTTTTT
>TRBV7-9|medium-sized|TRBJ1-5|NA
CASSQTGLSNQPQHF
TGTGCCAGCAGCCAAACAGGGCTAAGCAATCAGCCCCAGCATTTT
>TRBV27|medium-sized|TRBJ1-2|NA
CASGKTDKLAGYTF
TGTGCCAGCGGAAAAACCGACAAGCTGGCTGGCTACACCTTC
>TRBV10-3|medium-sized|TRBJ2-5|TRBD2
CAIRRTSGEQGETQYF
TGTGCCATCAGGCGGACTAGCGGGGAGCAGGGGGAGACCCAGTACTTC
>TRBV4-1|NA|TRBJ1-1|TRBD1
CASSPSGTGGLNLNTEAFF
TGCGCCAGCAGCCCATCCGGGACAGGGGGCTTGAACTTGAACACTGAAGCTTTCTTT